This record covers a single T cell receptor (beta chain). This entry is derived from a study of PD-1 blockade in classical Hodgkin lymphoma. The assay was immunoSEQ multiplex PCR, and TCRdb's table has in-frame clones only and misses some. This table holds around 40,000 clones, over 65% found once. The V and J ends lost 6 bases and 3 bases, in that order; junction bases with no gene match: 2. Germline V gene sequence: CDR1 SGHTA, CDR2 FQGTGA. There are 13 residues in the CDR3. Brentuximab vedotin exposure varied, and every patient relapsed after autologous stem cell transplantation. Complete response, partial response or progressive disease was each patient's best response.

The sample in question was peripheral blood mononuclear cells (PBMCs), obtained at baseline. The sequence was collected from a human donor with classical Hodgkin lymphoma. The chain is built from TRBV7-3 and TRBJ1-1, with 9 nucleotides matching TRBD1. CDR3 protein: CASSRTGDTEAFF. In nucleotides, the CDR3 is TGTGCCAGCAGTAGGACAGGGGACACTGAAGCTTTCTTT.